This entry is about one TCR beta chain. The antigen is not known. The data derive from a study of T-cell reconstitution after alpha-beta-depleted transplantation in children. Whole-study results and caveats: T-cell numbers and diversity one year post-transplant derived largely from freshly generated T cells. It was surviving recipient T cells and thymic progenitors that gave some patients high TCRbeta diversity at day 60. Several hundred graft clones that had expanded were reportedly the source of alpha-beta T cells about two months after transplant.

Germline values: CDR1 MDHEN, CDR2 SYDVKM. The CDR3 consists of 16 residues. V dropped 6 bases and J dropped 0; count of bases not matched to a gene: 7. It was with unique molecular identifiers that the TCRbeta library was prepared. TCRdb redid the calling of the PCR reads with MiXCR, one entry per CDR3 protein. The table includes about a million distinct CDR3 sequences, around 30% detected once. The source is a boy in the first two years of life who had a stem cell transplant for SCID, so the T cells may come from the graft donor. This material consisted of PBMCs, mostly from graft donor cells, taken 360 days after TCRalphabeta/CD19-depleted stem cell transplant. V is TRBV28 and J is TRBJ1-4, with TRBD1 matching over 7 bases. The CDR3 sequence: CASSSGQFATNEKLFF. The CDR3 region has the DNA TGTGCCAGCAGCTCGGGACAGTTTGCAACTAATGAAAAACTGTTTTTT.